This TCR beta chain was documented in a study of T cell repertoires in cytomegalovirus infection. Regarding the study as a whole: Summed frequency of public TCR beta families distinguished CMV carriers with the relevant HLA.

One entry per CDR3 protein, called by TCRdb with MiXCR from the reads. The sample gives about 570,000 distinct CDR3 sequences, around 40% of which show up once; about half is in the top ten. The CDR3 is 16 residues long. Trimming removed 0 bases from V and 4 bases from J; junction bases left unmatched: 5. Per the germline V gene, CDR1 is SGHTA and CDR2 is FQGNSA. Regarding this clonotype: Its target is unknown.

The rearrangement uses TRBV7-2 and TRBJ2-1, with 8 bases fitting TRBD2. This specimen consisted of cultured PBMCs, obtained from culture after CMV antigen stimulation. This clonotype originated in a human donor in good health (CMV status not recorded). Some clones in this sample may be carry-over from other donors' samples. The CDR3 region is CASSLAPGGGYNEQFF. The CDR3, as DNA: TGTGCCAGCAGCTTAGCTCCGGGAGGGGGTTACAATGAGCAGTTCTTC. The whole variable domain, remainder taken from reference TRBV7-2 and TRBJ2-1, is GAGVSQSPSNKVTEKGKDVELRCDPISGHTALYWYRQSLGQGLEFLIYFQGNSAPDKSGLPSDRFSAERTGGSVSTLTIQRTQQEDSAVYLCASSLAPGGGYNEQFFGPGTRLTVL.